Below, 17 T cell receptor beta chains from the same sample are listed, as sequenced in a study of blood T cells in healthy people across ages. Then a second PCR, running roughly 7 to 11 cycles, was carried out with a sample-barcoded 5' primer and a J-beta primer mix. TCRdb reprocessed the 5' RACE reads via MiXCR and lists one record per CDR3 protein. The sample includes 600,000 to 900,000 distinct CDR3 sequences, 20% to 30% seen only once; the top ten take roughly 3.1%. A further study also used this sample, focusing on T cells of mothers and their children.

The specimen sequenced was blood. Receptor source: a boy aged 5-17 years in good health.

This clonotype occurred a few times. This chain joins TRBV12-3 or TRBV12-4 and TRBJ2-5; 7 bases agree with TRBD1. Losses at the gene ends were 5 bases for V and 5 bases for J; bases not matched to a gene: 8. The CDR3 is 14 amino acids. CDR3 protein: CASSPGQSVETQYF. CDR3 sequence (DNA): TGTGCCAGCAGTCCGGGACAGTCGGTCGAGACCCAGTACTTC.

This chain connects TRBV6-2 or TRBV6-3 to TRBJ2-5; 7 bases align to TRBD1. The J call could be wrong; TRBJ2-7 is a better fit for the DNA end. This CDR3 spans 14 amino acids. Germline assignment: CDR1 MNHEY and CDR2 SVGEGT. CDR3 bases: TGTGCCAGCAGTTACATCAGGGGGAGCCACGAGCAGTACTTC. Translated: CASSYIRGSHEQYF.

The V gene is TRBV11-2, the J gene TRBJ2-5; D is uncertain. This CDR3 is 15 amino acids long. The V gene's germline CDR1 is SGHAT and CDR2 FQNNGV. Trimming took off 2 bases at V and 0 bases at J, with 10 bases between the two ends. The CDR3 region is CASSLTDGYQETQYF. CDR3 DNA: TGTGCCAGCAGCTTAACGGACGGTTACCAAGAGACCCAGTACTTC.

The sample holds one count of this clonotype. It may be a read error: a sequence one base away is much more abundant. Since the CDR3 does not end with the conserved phenylalanine or tryptophan, this likely comes from a read error. The chain links TRBV5-1 to TRBJ1-1; TRBD1 matches 10 bases. CDR3 length: 15 amino acids. Losses at the gene ends were 4 bases for V and 6 bases for J; bases not matched to a gene: 9. Looked up from germline, CDR1 is SGHRS and CDR2 is YFSETQ. The chain's CDR3 is CASSPGQGESAEAFI. CDR3 sequence (DNA): TGCGCCAGCAGCCCAGGACAGGGGGAGTCTGCTGAAGCTTTCATT.

The chain combines TRBV5-1 with TRBJ1-1; no reliable D call. CDR3 length: 14 residues. The germline V gene has CDR1 SGHRS and CDR2 YFSETQ. With 1 base removed from V and 5 bases from J, the gap between germline ends came to 12 bases. The CDR3 sequence: CASSLYRVRTEAFF. CDR3 nucleotide sequence: TGCGCCAGCAGCTTGTATAGGGTAAGAACTGAAGCTTTCTTT.

The rearrangement joins TRBV5-1 to TRBJ2-7, with TRBD2 matching over 7 bases. Germline V gene data show CDR1 as SGHRS and CDR2 as YFSETQ. J was trimmed by 0 bases and V by 0 bases; bases with no gene match: 9. The CDR3 loop spans 17 amino acids. The CDR3 DNA reads as TGCGCCAGCAGCTTGGATTCCGGGGGGACCCCCTCCTACGAGCAGTACTTC. It yields the protein CASSLDSGGTPSYEQYF.

This clonotype was seen a handful of times. V and J are TRBV12-3 or TRBV12-4 and TRBJ1-4; D might be TRBD1 (6 bases). Trimming removed 6 bases at V and 4 bases at J, with 15 bases between. The CDR3 has 15 amino acids. CDR3 nucleotide sequence: TGTGCCAGCAGAGACGGGGGGCCGGATAATGAAAAACTGTTTTTT. This encodes CASRDGGPDNEKLFF.

The V call is TRBV2, the J call TRBJ2-3; 7 nucleotides line up with TRBD2. Per germline, CDR1 SNHLY and CDR2 FYNNEI. V gave up 3 bases and J gave up 1 base; unmatched junction bases: 7. This CDR3 is built from 16 residues. The CDR3 DNA reads as TGTGCCAGCAGTGACCTGTATGCGGGGGGCACAGATACGCAGTATTTT. This encodes CASSDLYAGGTDTQYF. The variable domain in full, with the rest retrieved from reference TRBV2 and TRBJ2-3, is EPEVTQTPSHQVTQMGQEVILRCVPISNHLYFYWYRQILGQKVEFLVSFYNNEISEKSEIFDDQFSVERPDGSNFTLKIRSTKLEDSAMYFCASSDLYAGGTDTQYFGPGTRLTVL.

The chain combines TRBV29-1 with TRBJ2-3; no firm D call. Per the germline V gene, CDR1 is SQVTM and CDR2 is ANQGSEA. The CDR3 is 11 amino acids. Trimming took off 0 bases at V and 5 bases at J, with 3 bases between the two ends. The CDR3 DNA sequence: TGCAGCGTTGAAGACGGAGATACGCAGTATTTT. Translation: CSVEDGDTQYF.

This chain uses TRBV27 with TRBJ2-7, with unresolved D. CDR1 is MNHEY, CDR2 SMNVEV, per germline (reference sequence). Trimming pared 5 bases from V and 5 bases from J, leaving 10 bases between. CDR3 length: 12 residues. The CDR3 spells CASSPRPHEQYF. DNA of the CDR3: TGTGCCAGCAGTCCGCGACCCCACGAGCAGTACTTC.

The chain has TRBV15 and TRBJ2-7; TRBD1 matches at 9 bases. There are 16 residues in the CDR3. The germline V gene encodes CDR1 LNHNV and CDR2 YYDKDF (reference sequence). V was pared by 2 bases and J by 5 bases, with 10 bases of the junction left unmatched. The CDR3 here is CATSRSDRGQGDEQYF. The CDR3 nucleotides are TGTGCCACCAGCAGATCGGATCGGGGACAGGGTGACGAGCAGTACTTC.

The rearrangement links TRBV3-1 to TRBJ2-2, with D perhaps TRBD1 (6 bases). Trimming stripped 0 bases from V and 7 bases from J, with 6 bases between. The CDR3 sequence is 13 residues long. Germline-derived CDR1 and CDR2 are LGHDT and YNNKEL (reference sequence). Here the CDR3 DNA reads TGTGCCAGCAGCCAAGACAGGGGCGGGGAGCTGTTTTTT. Residues: CASSQDRGGELFF.

This clonotype turned up a few times. The V gene is TRBV10-3, the J gene TRBJ2-1; the match to TRBD2 covers 7 bases. The length of the CDR3 is 16 residues. Trimming took 5 bases from V and 0 from J; bases not matched to a gene: 7. Germline CDR1 reads ENHRY; CDR2 reads SYGVKD. CDR3 protein: CAISPRGGGSYNEQFF. In nucleotides, the CDR3 is TGTGCCATCAGTCCCCGGGGCGGGGGCTCCTACAATGAGCAGTTCTTC.

With respect to this clonotype: Relative to the germline gene, one junction end is altered; a read error may explain this. The chain links TRBV18 to TRBJ2-5, with no clear D. Germline CDR1 and CDR2: KGHSH and LQKENI. CDR3 length equals 15 residues. The CDR3 is CASSPSASRLETQYF. The CDR3 DNA follows: TGCGCCAGCTCACCCTCGGCGTCACGGCTGGAGACCCAGTACTTC.

Only a few counts were recorded for this clonotype. V is TRBV6-5 and J is TRBJ2-1; tentatively, D is TRBD1 or TRBD2 (5 bases each). The germline V gene has CDR1 MNHEY and CDR2 SVGAGI. This CDR3 has 15 amino acids. V was cut by 6 bases and J by 6 bases, with 18 bases left in between. For the CDR3, the DNA is TGTGCCAGCAGCAGAACCGGGACCTCCCTCAATGAGCAGTTCTTC. It encodes CASSRTGTSLNEQFF.

V gene TRBV5-1 combines with J gene TRBJ1-1; 9 bases fit TRBD1. The V gene's germline CDR1 is SGHRS and CDR2 YFSETQ. This CDR3 has 16 amino acids. Trimming removed 4 bases from V and 1 base from J; junction bases left unmatched: 8. The CDR3 protein is CASSTPGQGKNTEAFF. The CDR3, as DNA: TGCGCCAGCAGCACACCGGGACAGGGCAAGAACACTGAAGCTTTCTTT.

Only a few counts were recorded for this clonotype. Mismatch with germline at one junction end may stem from a read error. The V gene is TRBV3-1, the J gene TRBJ2-5, with 9 nucleotides matching TRBD2. CDR3 length: 16 amino acids. Per germline, CDR1 LGHDT and CDR2 YNNKEL (reference sequence). In DNA form, the CDR3 reads TGTGCTAGCAGCCAAGGAGCTAGCGGGACCTATGAGACCCAGTACTTC. As protein: CASSQGASGTYETQYF.